The 15 T cell receptor beta chains presented below share a single source sample, sequenced in a study of blood T cell repertoires in COVID-19. TCRdb's table, derived via immunoSEQ multiplex PCR, lists solely in-frame clones and lacks some. This sample has 200,000 to 250,000 clones, with about 87% found just once. The sample taken for sequencing was PBMCs or T cells enriched from blood (not recorded which). Receptors were obtained from a man aged 30 to 45 who had recovered from COVID-19.

This chain connects TRBV11-2 to TRBJ2-5; D ambiguous. The CDR3 runs 12 residues. From germline, CDR1 is SGHAT and CDR2 FQNNGV. Trimming left V 5 bases short and J 3 bases short, with 7 bases between. DNA of the CDR3: TGTGCCAGCAGCGCGTTCGAAGAGACCCAGTACTTC. Encoded protein: CASSAFEETQYF.

V and J are TRBV7-2 and TRBJ1-4; the match to TRBD1 covers 10 bases. Germline V gene sequence: CDR1 SGHTA, CDR2 FQGNSA. This CDR3 has 16 amino acids. V lost 1 base and J lost 8; bases outside the gene matches: 7. CDR3 DNA: TGTGCCAGCAGCTTAGTTGGGACAGGGGAGGGGGAAAAACTGTTTTTT. Translation gives CASSLVGTGEGEKLFF.

On this clone: Other nucleotide sequences from this sample produce the same CDR3. The V gene is TRBV29-1, the J gene TRBJ1-1; TRBD1 might be the D (5 bases). CDR3 length equals 13 residues. V was cut by 6 bases and J by 0 bases, with 11 bases left in between. CDR1 and CDR2 from the germline V gene are SQVTM and ANQGSEA. CDR3 amino acids: CSVAGLMNTEAFF. In DNA form, the CDR3 reads TGCAGCGTAGCGGGGCTCATGAACACTGAAGCTTTCTTT.

The chain employs TRBV5-1 and TRBJ2-5; TRBD2 might be the D (7 bases). From germline, CDR1 is SGHRS and CDR2 YFSETQ. The CDR3 has 14 residues. Deletions cut 0 bases from V and 5 bases from J, with 11 bases between. CDR3 region: CASSLEGGAETQYF. CDR3 DNA sequence: TGCGCCAGCAGCTTGGAAGGGGGGGCTGAGACCCAGTACTTC.

The chain couples TRBV6-2 or TRBV6-3 to TRBJ1-2; tentative D call: TRBD1 (6 bases). The V end lost 2 bases, the J end lost 5 bases, and 9 bases lay between the germline ends. The CDR3 loop spans 13 amino acids. The germline gives CDR1 MNHEY, CDR2 SVGEGT. Written as DNA, the CDR3 is TGTGCCAGCAGTTACCGGGACACATATGGCTACACCTTC. Protein: CASSYRDTYGYTF.

V and J are TRBV7-9 and TRBJ2-1; 11 nucleotides match TRBD2. V was pared by 5 bases and J by 3 bases, with 3 bases of the junction left unmatched. CDR1 is SEHNR, CDR2 FQNEAQ, per germline (reference sequence). The CDR3 spans 15 residues. The DNA for the CDR3 is TGTGCCAGCAGCCCCACTAGCGGGAGCTACAATGAGCAGTTCTTC. This encodes CASSPTSGSYNEQFF. Full variable domain (missing parts from reference TRBV7-9 and TRBJ2-1): DTGVSQNPRHKITKRGQNVTFRCDPISEHNRLYWYRQTLGQGPEFLTYFQNEAQLEKSRLLSDRFSAERPKGSFSTLEIQRTEQGDSAMYLCASSPTSGSYNEQFFGPGTRLTVL.

The CDR3 nucleotides are TGTGCCAGCAGTTACCCCAGACAGGGCCAACCCTACGAGCAGTACTTC. Translating it yields CASSYPRQGQPYEQYF. The gene calls are TRBV6-2 or TRBV6-3 and TRBJ2-7, with 7 bases matching TRBD1. Germline CDR1 reads MNHEY; CDR2 reads SVGEGT. J was trimmed by 2 bases and V by 2 bases; bases with no gene match: 9. The CDR3 spans 16 residues.

This chain connects TRBV7-9 to TRBJ1-1, with 7 bases lining up with TRBD1. With V trimmed by 8 bases and J by 0 bases, 3 bases remained unmatched. The CDR3 is 13 amino acids. Per germline, CDR1 SEHNR and CDR2 FQNEAQ (reference sequence). DNA for the CDR3: TGTGCCAGCGGGGGACAGATGAACACTGAAGCTTTCTTT. As protein: CASGGQMNTEAFF.

The V call is TRBV20-1, the J call TRBJ2-1; D is undetermined. V shed 6 bases and J shed 3 bases, with 18 bases lying between them. The CDR3 runs 15 residues. Germline loops: CDR1 DFQATT, CDR2 SNEGSKA (reference sequence). CDR3 amino acids: CSASRVAYGYNEQFF. CDR3 DNA sequence: TGCAGTGCCAGTCGGGTCGCGTACGGCTACAATGAGCAGTTCTTC.

The V call is TRBV4-3, the J call TRBJ2-4, with 9 bases aligning to TRBD2. The germline V gene has CDR1 LGHNA and CDR2 YSLEER. This CDR3 spans 19 amino acids. V trimming: 0 bases; J trimming: 3 bases; junction bases outside the gene matches: 12. The CDR3 here is CASSQEKAGGPDNKNIQYF. The CDR3 DNA reads as TGCGCCAGCAGCCAAGAGAAGGCGGGAGGGCCCGATAACAAAAACATTCAGTACTTC.

V and J are TRBV15 and TRBJ2-3, with a weak D call TRBD1 (5 bases). Germline CDR1 and CDR2: LNHNV and YYDKDF (reference sequence). The length of the CDR3 is 14 residues. The CDR3 sequence: CATRPGLSTDTQYF. CDR3 sequence (DNA): TGTGCTACCCGTCCAGGGCTAAGCACAGATACGCAGTATTTT.

The count of this clone is one. J is TRBJ2-7 and V is TRBV6-2 or TRBV6-3, with D tentatively TRBD1 (6 bases). The CDR3 covers 15 residues. The V and J ends lost 4 bases and 5 bases respectively, with 18 bases between them. Germline loops: CDR1 MNHEY, CDR2 SVGEGT. This chain's CDR3 is CASSSQGMGLDEQYF. The CDR3 coding sequence is TGTGCCAGCAGTTCTCAGGGGATGGGGCTAGACGAGCAGTACTTC.

The count of this clone is one. This sequence joins TRBV6-5 and TRBJ2-1, with TRBD2 identical over 12 bases. With 10 bases clipped from V and 8 bases from J, the junction kept 9 bases outside the gene matches. Germline assignment: CDR1 MNHEY and CDR2 SVGAGI. This CDR3 has 14 amino acids. The CDR3 loop is CAMKASGRADEQFF. CDR3 DNA: TGTGCCATGAAGGCTAGCGGGAGGGCCGATGAGCAGTTCTTC.

The J gene is TRBJ2-2, the V gene TRBV9; 9 bases line up with TRBD2. Germline CDR1 reads SGDLS; CDR2 reads YYNGEE. CDR3 size: 14 residues. The ends lost 3 bases at V and 6 bases at J; junction bases unmatched: 3. The CDR3 DNA sequence: TGTGCCAGCAGCGAGGGACTAGCCGCCGGGGAGCTGTTTTTT. It encodes CASSEGLAAGELFF.

The gene calls are TRBV3-1 (or the pseudogene TRBV3-2) and TRBJ2-3, with D perhaps matching TRBD2 (6 bases). Trimming removed 0 bases at V and 8 bases at J, with 15 bases between. This CDR3 has 15 residues. From germline, CDR1 is LGHDT and CDR2 YNNKEL (reference sequence). The CDR3 region is CASSQEGQRAATQYF. DNA for the CDR3: TGTGCCAGCAGCCAAGAAGGGCAGCGGGCGGCTACGCAGTATTTT.